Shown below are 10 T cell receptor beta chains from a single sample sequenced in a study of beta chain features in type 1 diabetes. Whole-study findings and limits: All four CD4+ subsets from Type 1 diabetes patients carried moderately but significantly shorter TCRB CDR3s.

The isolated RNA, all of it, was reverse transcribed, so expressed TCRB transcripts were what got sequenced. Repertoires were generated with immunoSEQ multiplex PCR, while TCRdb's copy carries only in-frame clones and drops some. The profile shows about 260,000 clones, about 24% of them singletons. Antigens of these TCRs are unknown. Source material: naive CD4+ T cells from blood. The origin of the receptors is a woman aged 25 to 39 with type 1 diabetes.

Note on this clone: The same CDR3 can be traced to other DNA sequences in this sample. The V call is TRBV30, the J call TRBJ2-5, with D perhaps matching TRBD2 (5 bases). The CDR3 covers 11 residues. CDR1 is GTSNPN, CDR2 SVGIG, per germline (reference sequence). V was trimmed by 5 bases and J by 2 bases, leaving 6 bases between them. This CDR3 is CAWGLQETQYF. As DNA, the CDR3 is TGTGCCTGGGGACTGCAAGAGACCCAGTACTTC.

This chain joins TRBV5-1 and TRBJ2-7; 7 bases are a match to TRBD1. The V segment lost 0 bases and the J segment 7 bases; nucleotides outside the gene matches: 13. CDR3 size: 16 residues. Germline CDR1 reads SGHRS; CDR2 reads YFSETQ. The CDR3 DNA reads TGCGCCAGCAGCTTGGGACAGGGATCCACTACGGGAGAGCAGTACTTC. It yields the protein CASSLGQGSTTGEQYF.

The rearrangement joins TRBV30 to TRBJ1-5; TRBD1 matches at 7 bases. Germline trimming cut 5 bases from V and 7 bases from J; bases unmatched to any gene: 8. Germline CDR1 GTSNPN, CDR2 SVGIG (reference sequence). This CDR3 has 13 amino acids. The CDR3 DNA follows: TGTGCCTGGGGGACAGTGTTTGGACAGCCCCAGCATTTT. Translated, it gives CAWGTVFGQPQHF.

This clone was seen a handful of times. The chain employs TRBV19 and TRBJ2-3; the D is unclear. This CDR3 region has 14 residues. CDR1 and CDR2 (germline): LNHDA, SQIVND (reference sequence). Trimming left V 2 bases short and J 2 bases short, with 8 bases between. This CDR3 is CASSIPRYTDTQYF. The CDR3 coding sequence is TGTGCCAGTAGTATACCTCGGTACACAGATACGCAGTATTTT.

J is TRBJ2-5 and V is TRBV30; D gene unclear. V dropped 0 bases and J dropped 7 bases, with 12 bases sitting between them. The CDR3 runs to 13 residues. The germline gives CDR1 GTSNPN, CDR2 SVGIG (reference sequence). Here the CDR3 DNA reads TGTGCCTGGAGTGTCAGCGCCCTAGGGACCCAGTACTTC. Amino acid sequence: CAWSVSALGTQYF.

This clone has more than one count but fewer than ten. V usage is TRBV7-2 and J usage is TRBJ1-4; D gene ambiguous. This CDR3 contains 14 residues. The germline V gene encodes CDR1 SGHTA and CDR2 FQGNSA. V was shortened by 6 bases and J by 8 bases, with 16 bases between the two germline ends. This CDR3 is CASRERAGYEKLFF. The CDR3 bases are TGTGCCAGCAGAGAAAGGGCGGGGTACGAAAAACTGTTTTTT.

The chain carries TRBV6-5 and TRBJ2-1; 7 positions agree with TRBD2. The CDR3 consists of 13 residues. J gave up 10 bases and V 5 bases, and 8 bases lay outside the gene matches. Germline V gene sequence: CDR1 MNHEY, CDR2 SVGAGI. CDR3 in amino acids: CASSPTTSTEQFF. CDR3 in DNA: TGTGCCAGCAGTCCAACGACTAGCACAGAGCAGTTCTTC.

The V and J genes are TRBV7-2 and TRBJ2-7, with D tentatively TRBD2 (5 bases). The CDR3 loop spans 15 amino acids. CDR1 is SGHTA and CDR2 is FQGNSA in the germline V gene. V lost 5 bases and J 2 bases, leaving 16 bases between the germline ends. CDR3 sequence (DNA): TGTGCCAGCAGCCCCGATCCGGGATGGGCCTACGAGCAGTACTTC. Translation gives CASSPDPGWAYEQYF.

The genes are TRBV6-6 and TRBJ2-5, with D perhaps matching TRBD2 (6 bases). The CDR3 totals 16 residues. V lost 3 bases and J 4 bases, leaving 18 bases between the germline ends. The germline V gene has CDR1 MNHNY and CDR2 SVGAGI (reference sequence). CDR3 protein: CASSYGTGTPRETQYF. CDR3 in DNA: TGTGCCAGCAGTTATGGGACCGGGACTCCTCGAGAGACCCAGTACTTC.

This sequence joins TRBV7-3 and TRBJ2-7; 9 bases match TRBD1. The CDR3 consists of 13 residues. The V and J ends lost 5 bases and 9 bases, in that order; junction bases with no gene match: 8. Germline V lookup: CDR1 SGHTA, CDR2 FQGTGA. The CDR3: CASSAGTGLVQYF. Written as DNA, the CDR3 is TGTGCCAGCAGCGCCGGGACAGGGTTGGTGCAGTACTTC.